This TCR beta chain was captured in a study of cytomegalovirus exposure and HLA in healthy donors. This clone has only a few counts. The target antigen is unknown. The V end lost 1 base, the J end lost 8 bases, and 14 bases lay between the germline ends. The CDR3 is 15 amino acids. CDR1 is SEHNR, CDR2 FQNEAQ, per germline (reference sequence). The PCR made use of 60 Vbeta and 13 Jbeta primers. Sequencing was performed with immunoSEQ multiplex PCR; in TCRdb, only in-frame clones are kept and a portion is missing. The sample shows 140,000 or so clones, over 8% of them seen only once. Study conclusions and caveats: Certain indistinguishable V segments, among them TRBV6-2 and TRBV6-3, were excluded.

The clonotype originates from a male donor in good health and CMV-seronegative. V and J are TRBV7-9 and TRBJ1-4, with a weak D call TRBD1 (5 bases). Sequencing was carried out using PBMCs. CDR3 protein: CASSLGSGVVEKLFF. As DNA, the CDR3 is TGTGCCAGCAGCTTAGGTTCGGGGGTCGTGGAAAAACTGTTTTTT.